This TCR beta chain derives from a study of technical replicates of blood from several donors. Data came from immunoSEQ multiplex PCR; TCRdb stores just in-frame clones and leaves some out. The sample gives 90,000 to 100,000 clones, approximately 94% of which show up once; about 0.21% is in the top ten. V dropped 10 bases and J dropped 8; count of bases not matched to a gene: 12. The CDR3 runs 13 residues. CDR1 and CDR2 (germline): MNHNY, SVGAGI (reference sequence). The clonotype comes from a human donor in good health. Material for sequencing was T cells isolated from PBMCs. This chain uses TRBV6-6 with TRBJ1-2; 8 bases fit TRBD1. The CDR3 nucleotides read TGTGCCACCGGGACAGGTCCCCTCCCCGGCTACACCTTC. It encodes CATGTGPLPGYTF.